Listed here are 10 T cell receptor beta chains from one sample, sequenced in a study of human T cells and chemical hapten exposure. Time point noted: patch test 3, about 24 weeks after DPC sensitization. Treatment denoted: therapeutic diphenylcyclopropenone sensitization with weekly scalp DPC. TCRdb re-called the RACE reads with MiXCR, one entry per CDR3 protein. The repertoire consists of about 97,000 distinct CDR3 sequences, with roughly 27% occurring once and the leading ten covering 9% to 12%. Sequencing used whole blood, obtained in connection with sensitization to the hapten diphenylcyclopropenone (DPC). The receptor set was obtained from a man between 40 and 49 years old with alopecia areata. Some clones in this sample may be carry-over from other donors' samples.

V and J are TRBV20-1 and TRBJ2-7, with D perhaps matching TRBD2 (5 bases). The CDR3 is made up of 15 amino acids. V was cut by 4 bases and J by 0 bases, with 16 bases left in between. CDR1 DFQATT and CDR2 SNEGSKA come from the germline V gene (reference sequence). CDR3 region: CSAKDWEPSSYEQYF. The CDR3 DNA reads as TGCAGTGCTAAGGATTGGGAGCCAAGCTCCTACGAGCAGTACTTC.

The genes are TRBV5-1 and TRBJ1-5; 7 positions match TRBD1. Germline V gene lookup returns CDR1 SGHRS and CDR2 YFSETQ. The CDR3 covers 16 residues. J was trimmed by 2 bases and V by 0 bases; bases with no gene match: 5. In DNA, the CDR3 is TGCGCCAGCAGCTTGGGGGAAGGGGGCGGCAATCAGCCCCAGCATTTT. It is translated as CASSLGEGGGNQPQHF.

In its sample, this clonotype was seen a few times. V usage is TRBV4-2 and J usage is TRBJ1-2; 11 bases are a match to TRBD1. The CDR3 is 15 residues long. V trimming: 4 bases; J trimming: 5 bases; junction bases outside the gene matches: 6. Germline-derived CDR1 and CDR2 are LGHNA and YNFKEQ. The CDR3 here is CASSPAGQGAYGYTF. CDR3 nucleotide sequence: TGTGCCAGCAGCCCCGCCGGACAGGGGGCGTATGGCTACACCTTC.

V gene TRBV4-3 combines with J gene TRBJ2-1, with TRBD2 matching over 10 bases. The CDR3 has 16 residues. Germline V gives CDR1 LGHNA, CDR2 YSLEER. The V segment lost 2 bases and the J segment 10 bases; nucleotides outside the gene matches: 11. This CDR3 reads CASSQLLTLAGGEQFF. CDR3 DNA sequence: TGCGCCAGCAGCCAACTCCTAACCTTAGCGGGAGGAGAGCAGTTCTTC.

This clonotype was picked up a small number of times. The chain combines TRBV6-5 with TRBJ1-6; 7 nucleotides agree with TRBD1. The CDR3 is 14 residues long. V gave up 7 bases and J gave up 7 bases; unmatched junction bases: 7. CDR1 and CDR2 from the germline V gene are MNHEY and SVGAGI. The CDR3 DNA follows: TGTGCCAGCAATCGACAGGGTGCAAATTCACCCCTCCACTTT. This encodes CASNRQGANSPLHF.

The rearrangement uses TRBV11-2 and TRBJ2-7; TRBD2 might be the D (6 bases). Between the trimmed V and J ends, which lost 5 bases and 2 bases, there was a span of 19 bases. The CDR3 loop spans 16 amino acids. The V gene's germline CDR1 is SGHAT and CDR2 FQNNGV. The CDR3 DNA reads as TGTGCCAGCAGCCCCCTCTCAACGGGAGCAGCCTACGAGCAGTACTTC. Encoded protein: CASSPLSTGAAYEQYF.

This clonotype was picked up a small number of times. The chain has TRBV29-1 and TRBJ1-2; 7 bases are shared with TRBD1. The V segment lost 1 base and the J segment 4 bases; nucleotides outside the gene matches: 9. CDR1 SQVTM and CDR2 ANQGSEA come from the germline V gene. The CDR3 sequence is 15 residues long. The CDR3 region is CSVEGGGGRGYGYTF. CDR3 DNA: TGCAGCGTTGAAGGAGGGGGCGGCAGGGGCTATGGCTACACCTTC.

This clonotype was recorded a few times. The chain has TRBV20-1 and TRBJ2-5; 8 nucleotides align to TRBD2. Trimming took 0 bases from V and 7 from J; bases not matched to a gene: 7. Germline V CDR1 and CDR2: DFQATT, SNEGSKA (reference sequence). This CDR3 region has 14 residues. CDR3 coding DNA: TGCAGTGCTAGAGATACTAGCGGTATAAGGACCCAGTACTTC. It specifies CSARDTSGIRTQYF.

This chain connects TRBV6-5 to TRBJ2-6, with D perhaps TRBD1 (5 bases). CDR3 size: 16 residues. V was trimmed by 4 bases and J by 0 bases, leaving 10 bases between them. Germline V gives CDR1 MNHEY, CDR2 SVGAGI. CDR3 loop: CASSSPRDSGANVLTF. CDR3 DNA sequence: TGTGCCAGCAGTTCCCCCAGGGACTCTGGGGCCAACGTCCTGACTTTC.

This clonotype was picked up a small number of times. The chain recombines TRBV12-3 or TRBV12-4 with TRBJ1-3; the D gene is possibly TRBD1 (6 bases). CDR3 size: 14 residues. V dropped 5 bases and J dropped 4 bases, with 12 bases sitting between them. The CDR3 coding sequence is TGTGCCAGCAGTCGGGGGGCCACGGGAAACACCATATATTTT. Amino acids: CASSRGATGNTIYF.